The 29 T cell receptor beta chains in this list originate from one sample, sequenced in a study of cytomegalovirus exposure and HLA in healthy donors. Both 60 Vbeta primers and 13 Jbeta primers went into the PCR. Sequenced by immunoSEQ multiplex PCR; TCRdb stores in-frame clones only, minus some. The sample includes 200,000 to 250,000 clones, about 80% of them seen just once. Sequencing was done on a sample of PBMCs. Receptor source: a woman in her forties in good health and CMV-seropositive.

V usage is TRBV15 and J usage is TRBJ2-1; the D is unclear. The germline CDR1 and CDR2 sequences are LNHNV and YYDKDF (reference sequence). V dropped 1 base and J dropped 5 bases, with 12 bases sitting between them. The CDR3 totals 15 residues. CDR3 residues: CATSRVISDNNEQFF. In DNA, the CDR3 is TGTGCCACCAGCAGAGTAATCAGTGACAACAATGAGCAGTTCTTC.

CDR3 amino acids: CASSLGENYGYTF. The CDR3 bases are TGTGCCAGCAGCTTAGGGGAGAACTATGGCTACACCTTC. The chain is built from TRBV7-9 and TRBJ1-2; D remains unclear. The CDR3 consists of 13 residues. The germline CDR1 and CDR2 sequences are SEHNR and FQNEAQ (reference sequence). Trimming removed 1 base at V and 2 bases at J, with 5 bases between.

The V gene is TRBV11-1, the J gene TRBJ2-5, with TRBD1 identical over 9 bases. The CDR3 length is 15 residues. Germline loops: CDR1 SGHAT, CDR2 FQDESV (reference sequence). Unmatched junction bases numbered 9, after V lost 5 bases and J lost 5 bases. The CDR3: CASSVGQGIRETQYF. The CDR3 DNA is TGTGCCAGCAGCGTAGGACAGGGGATTCGCGAGACCCAGTACTTC.

The V call is TRBV10-1, the J call TRBJ2-1; TRBD2 matches at 8 bases. Germline V CDR1 and CDR2: WNHNN, SYGVQD (reference sequence). V shed 5 bases, J shed 6 bases, and the junction held 3 bases outside the gene matches. The CDR3 sequence is 13 residues long. The CDR3 DNA is TGCGCCAGCAGTTTTAGCGGGACCAATGAGCAGTTCTTC. It specifies CASSFSGTNEQFF.

The V call is TRBV19, the J call TRBJ2-7, with D perhaps TRBD2 (7 bases). Germline V lookup: CDR1 LNHDA, CDR2 SQIVND (reference sequence). This CDR3 contains 14 residues. V was clipped by 3 bases and J by 3 bases, with 12 bases between them. Here the CDR3 DNA reads TGTGCCAGTAGTATCCGGGGGGCCCTCTACGAGCAGTACTTC. Encoded protein: CASSIRGALYEQYF.

The rearrangement links TRBV5-4 to TRBJ1-1; D not resolved. The ends were cut back, 4 bases at V and 7 bases at J, with 14 bases in the middle. This CDR3 has 13 amino acids. Looked up from germline, CDR1 is SGHNT and CDR2 is YYREEE (reference sequence). CDR3 in DNA: TGTGCCAGCAGCGCGGCCCTCGAAAGTGAAGCTTTCTTT. The encoded protein is CASSAALESEAFF.

The V gene is TRBV27, the J gene TRBJ2-7; the D gene is possibly TRBD2 (5 bases). The CDR3 has 16 residues. Looked up from germline, CDR1 is MNHEY and CDR2 is SMNVEV (reference sequence). Trimming removed 5 bases from V and 0 bases from J, with 17 bases in between. CDR3 coding DNA: TGTGCCAGCAGTCGGAACCCTGCGGGCGGCTCCTACGAGCAGTACTTC. Translated, it gives CASSRNPAGGSYEQYF.

This clone was counted a single time. The chain has TRBV9 and TRBJ2-5; D perhaps matches TRBD2 (7 bases). In germline, CDR1 is SGDLS, CDR2 YYNGEE. The CDR3 length is 15 residues. V gave up 0 bases and J gave up 1 base, with 10 bases separating them. The CDR3 loop reads CASSVAGGRQETQYF. CDR3 bases: TGTGCCAGCAGCGTAGCGGGGGGCCGCCAAGAGACCCAGTACTTC. The complete variable domain, with remaining parts taken from reference TRBV9 and TRBJ2-5, reads DSGVTQTPKHLITATGQRVTLRCSPRSGDLSVYWYQQSLDQGLQFLIQYYNGEERAKGNILERFSAQQFPDLHSELNLSSLELGDSALYFCASSVAGGRQETQYFGPGTRLLVL.

This chain joins TRBV27 and TRBJ1-1, with a possible D match to TRBD1 (5 bases). The CDR3 covers 13 residues. CDR1 is MNHEY and CDR2 is SMNVEV in the germline V gene (reference sequence). V was trimmed by 8 bases and J by 3 bases, leaving 13 bases between them. The CDR3: CASARGSDTEAFF. Here the CDR3 DNA reads TGTGCCAGCGCCCGGGGGTCGGACACTGAAGCTTTCTTT.

J is TRBJ2-3 and V is TRBV4-2; 10 bases map to TRBD1. CDR1 is LGHNA, CDR2 YNFKEQ, per germline. V lost 0 bases and J lost 0; bases outside the gene matches: 6. CDR3 length: 18 residues. The CDR3 region is CASSQEPRDRGSTDTQYF. CDR3 coding DNA: TGTGCCAGCAGCCAAGAACCCCGGGACAGGGGAAGCACAGATACGCAGTATTTT.

The chain joins TRBV5-1 to TRBJ1-1; TRBD1 agrees at 10 bases. This CDR3 is built from 14 residues. Germline V gives CDR1 SGHRS, CDR2 YFSETQ. V was clipped by 4 bases and J by 4 bases; unmatched bases: 4. CDR3 region: CASSRDRGGTEAFF. In nucleotides, the CDR3 is TGCGCCAGCAGCAGGGACAGGGGAGGCACTGAAGCTTTCTTT.

This sequence joins TRBV5-1 and TRBJ1-5; D perhaps matches TRBD1 (5 bases). Germline assignment: CDR1 SGHRS and CDR2 YFSETQ. The V end lost 3 bases, the J end lost 11 bases, and 18 bases lay between the germline ends. CDR3 size: 14 residues. CDR3 amino acids: CASSSGPGEGSQHF. The CDR3, as DNA: TGCGCCAGCAGCTCGGGGCCGGGGGAAGGGTCCCAGCATTTT.

The chain has TRBV9 and TRBJ2-5, with 7 bases that match TRBD2. After removal of 4 bases from V and 1 base from J, the junction contained 4 bases not matched to a gene. Germline values: CDR1 SGDLS, CDR2 YYNGEE. The CDR3 is 14 amino acids. This CDR3 reads CASSTTSAQETQYF. As DNA, the CDR3 is TGTGCCAGCAGCACCACTAGCGCCCAAGAGACCCAGTACTTC.

The J gene is TRBJ1-6, the V gene TRBV30; TRBD1 is a possible D gene (6 bases). Germline V gene lookup returns CDR1 GTSNPN and CDR2 SVGIG (reference sequence). This CDR3 contains 16 residues. The V end lost 4 bases, the J end lost 7 bases, and 20 bases lay between the germline ends. DNA for the CDR3: TGTGCCTGGAACCCTAATGTAGGGACAATCAATTCACCCCTCCACTTT. It specifies CAWNPNVGTINSPLHF.

The chain joins TRBV4-1 to TRBJ2-7; 9 positions agree with TRBD2. Germline trimming cut 0 bases from V and 4 bases from J; bases unmatched to any gene: 7. CDR1 and CDR2 from the germline V gene are MGHRA and YSYEKL. This CDR3 is built from 16 residues. Here the CDR3 reads CASSQDMPSGAYEQYF. CDR3 DNA sequence: TGCGCCAGCAGCCAAGATATGCCTAGCGGGGCATACGAGCAGTACTTC.

The chain has TRBV30 and TRBJ1-2; no reliable D call. CDR3 length equals 12 residues. CDR1 is GTSNPN and CDR2 is SVGIG in the germline V gene (reference sequence). Trimming took off 0 bases at V and 4 bases at J, with 6 bases between the two ends. The CDR3 region is CAWSVAVYGYTF. In DNA form, the CDR3 reads TGTGCCTGGAGTGTTGCAGTCTATGGCTACACCTTC.

The chain carries TRBV11-3 and TRBJ1-1; TRBD1 agrees at 8 bases. The CDR3 contains 14 residues. V lost 5 bases to trimming and J lost 5 bases; unmatched junction nucleotides: 7. Per germline, CDR1 SGHNT and CDR2 YENEEA. The CDR3 here is CASSPTTGGTEAFF. The CDR3 region has the DNA TGTGCCAGCAGCCCTACCACAGGGGGGACTGAAGCTTTCTTT.

CDR3 in DNA: TGTGCCAGCAGCTTGGACAGGGGGGGGGATACGCAGTATTTT. It codes for CASSLDRGGDTQYF. The chain uses TRBV7-7 and TRBJ2-3; 10 nucleotides match TRBD1. The CDR3 is 14 residues long. Germline CDR1 is SSHAT and CDR2 is FNYEAQ (reference sequence). Trimming cost V 3 bases and J 6 bases; bases outside gene matches: 3.

This clone has only a few counts. J is TRBJ2-2 and V is TRBV7-7, with a possible D match to TRBD2 (5 bases). The V gene lost 0 bases and the J gene lost 3 bases, with 5 bases spanning the gap. In germline, CDR1 is SSHAT, CDR2 FNYEAQ (reference sequence). The CDR3 spans 14 residues. CDR3 in DNA: TGTGCCAGCAGCTTAGCGGAGGACACCGGGGAGCTGTTTTTT. Its protein is CASSLAEDTGELFF.

The chain links TRBV6-1 to TRBJ1-2; D remains ambiguous. In germline, CDR1 is MNHNS, CDR2 SASEGT. V shed 2 bases and J shed 7 bases, with 8 bases lying between them. The CDR3 contains 12 residues. The CDR3: CASSENSLGYTF. The CDR3 nucleotides read TGTGCCAGCAGTGAAAACAGCCTTGGCTACACCTTC.

The chain combines TRBV5-5 with TRBJ2-4, with D possibly matching TRBD1 (6 bases). CDR3 length: 14 residues. V lost 5 bases, J lost 0 bases, and 9 bases lay in between. Germline assignment: CDR1 SGHKS and CDR2 YYEKEE (reference sequence). The CDR3 reads CASRGAVAKNIQYF. CDR3 in DNA: TGTGCCAGCAGGGGGGCGGTAGCCAAAAACATTCAGTACTTC.

In the case of this clone: Within the sample, other DNA sequences also encode this same CDR3. The chain carries TRBV7-9 and TRBJ1-1; D gene uncertain. CDR3 size: 13 residues. Germline-derived CDR1 and CDR2 are SEHNR and FQNEAQ (reference sequence). V lost 2 bases and J lost 1, with 5 bases in between. The CDR3 reads CASSLTGNTEAFF. In nucleotides, the CDR3 is TGTGCCAGCAGCTTAACGGGGAACACTGAAGCTTTCTTT.

The chain joins TRBV7-2 to TRBJ1-2, with TRBD1 matching over 10 bases. CDR1 is SGHTA and CDR2 is FQGNSA in the germline V gene. The J segment lost 7 bases and the V segment lost 5 bases, leaving 13 bases of the junction unmatched. This CDR3 is 16 amino acids long. In nucleotides, the CDR3 is TGTGCCAGCAGCAAAGGGGGGACAGGGGCGAGGGGTGGCTACACCTTC. This encodes CASSKGGTGARGGYTF.

This clone was observed a few times. J is TRBJ2-7 and V is TRBV7-2; D remains unclear. In germline, CDR1 is SGHTA, CDR2 FQGNSA. The CDR3 runs 12 residues. V lost 7 bases, J lost 4 bases, and 11 bases lay in between. The chain's CDR3 is CASTSLVYEQYF. Here the CDR3 DNA reads TGTGCCAGCACCTCGTTAGTATACGAGCAGTACTTC.

This sequence joins TRBV30 and TRBJ1-1; 8 positions agree with TRBD1. Losses at the gene ends were 5 bases for V and 3 bases for J; bases not matched to a gene: 5. The CDR3 spans 13 residues. Germline-derived CDR1 and CDR2 are GTSNPN and SVGIG (reference sequence). CDR3 sequence: CAWGSGGDTEAFF. The CDR3 coding sequence is TGTGCCTGGGGCTCAGGGGGCGACACTGAAGCTTTCTTT.

About this clone itself: The same CDR3 is also encoded by other DNA sequences in this sample. This chain links TRBV27 with TRBJ2-1; tentative D call: TRBD1 (6 bases). V was cut by 2 bases and J by 3 bases, with 8 bases left in between. Germline V gives CDR1 MNHEY, CDR2 SMNVEV (reference sequence). CDR3 length: 14 residues. CDR3 region: CASSLRGSYNEQFF. The CDR3 DNA reads as TGTGCCAGCAGTTTAAGGGGGAGCTACAATGAGCAGTTCTTC.

This chain joins TRBV5-1 and TRBJ1-5, with D tentatively TRBD1 (6 bases). This CDR3 is built from 18 residues. Looked up from germline, CDR1 is SGHRS and CDR2 is YFSETQ. V dropped 0 bases and J dropped 0 bases, with 16 bases sitting between them. The CDR3 sequence: CASSLERDKKNSNQPQHF. The CDR3 DNA is TGCGCCAGCAGCTTGGAAAGGGACAAAAAAAATAGCAATCAGCCCCAGCATTTT. Complete variable domain (other parts from reference TRBV5-1 and TRBJ1-5): KAGVTQTPRYLIKTRGQQVTLSCSPISGHRSVSWYQQTPGQGLQFLFEYFSETQRNKGNFPGRFSGRQFSNSRSEMNVSTLELGDSALYLCASSLERDKKNSNQPQHFGDGTRLSIL.

The CDR3 sequence is CAAASLQVNTEAFF. As DNA, the CDR3 is TGTGCCGCCGCATCTTTACAGGTGAACACTGAAGCTTTCTTT. The rearrangement joins TRBV10-3 to TRBJ1-1; D might be TRBD1 (5 bases). The germline CDR1 and CDR2 sequences are ENHRY and SYGVKD. Trimming pared 11 bases from V and 0 bases from J, leaving 16 bases between. The CDR3 covers 14 residues.

The V and J genes are TRBV19 and TRBJ2-5; D might be TRBD2 (6 bases). Germline values: CDR1 LNHDA, CDR2 SQIVND (reference sequence). The CDR3 extends over 15 amino acids. The germline V and J ends were trimmed by 5 bases and 2 bases, with 15 bases remaining between them. CDR3 protein: CASSVPGTFQETQYF. The CDR3 nucleotides are TGTGCCAGTAGTGTACCCGGGACTTTTCAAGAGACCCAGTACTTC.